Listed below are T cell receptor beta chains from one sample, sequenced in a study of early T cells in non-severe SARS-CoV-2 infection. TCRdb reprocessed the 5' RACE reads with MiXCR, giving one entry per CDR3 protein. This sample has over 70,000 distinct CDR3 sequences; 13% to 15% occur once, and the top ten carry about 4%. The starting material was whole blood, obtained at baseline. The source of these receptors is an adult who was a healthcare worker with PCR-confirmed SARS-CoV-2 infection or an uninfected control (not recorded which). Each CDR3 is given without its conserved first and last residue.

cdr3_length	v_call	j_call	cdr3_aa
17	TRBV7-8	TRBJ2-1	ASSLRAPGTSGFYNEQF
16	TRBV7-3	TRBJ2-6	ASSSNPRVQSGANVLT
13	TRBV11-1	TRBJ2-2	ASSFGLADTGELF
13	TRBV12-3/TRBV12-4	TRBJ2-1	ASKLALAGGNEQF
13	TRBV9	TRBJ1-1	ASSALPGTDTEAF
13	TRBV20-1	TRBJ2-3	SASSRGGRTDTQY
12	TRBV6-1	TRBJ1-2	ASSFGTARYGYT
10	TRBV20-1	TRBJ2-1	SASHPPFEQF
12	TRBV7-3	TRBJ2-3	ASSSDREEDTQY
14	TRBV27	TRBJ1-5	ASSSPVGNNNQPQH
14	TRBV12-3/TRBV12-4	TRBJ1-5	ASSVQTFTSNQPQH
13	TRBV6-2/TRBV6-3	TRBJ2-5	ASSRRGALQETQY
8	TRBV20-1	TRBJ1-1	SARNTEAF
9	TRBV20-1	TRBJ1-1	SGSDNTEAF
10	TRBV5-4	TRBJ2-5	ASSLPWDIEY
9	TRBV24-1	TRBJ2-5	ATGLGETQY
12	TRBV12-3/TRBV12-4	TRBJ1-3	ASSSVTGYRTIY
13	TRBV12-3/TRBV12-4	TRBJ2-1	ASSREGGSYNEQF
13	TRBV15	TRBJ2-7	ATSRLEPLMDEQY
11	TRBV5-8	TRBJ2-7	ASSRSRVGEQY
13	TRBV4-1	TRBJ2-2	ASSPSPPNTGELF
12	TRBV2	TRBJ2-7	ASRKDRADYEQY
13	TRBV5-1	TRBJ2-3	ASSDGTSGTDTQY
13	TRBV14	TRBJ2-7	ASSLFRQGEDEQY
14	TRBV20-1	TRBJ2-1	SASLIGSSSYNEQF
12	TRBV28	TRBJ2-7	AGRRAGENYEQY
13	TRBV20-1	TRBJ2-1	SAPNAGRTYNEQF
13	TRBV6-1	TRBJ2-2	ARSPGQPNTGELF
13	TRBV20-1	TRBJ2-2	SAREAKRNTGELF
10	TRBV6-2/TRBV6-3	TRBJ2-2	ASSSTTGELF
13	TRBV12-3/TRBV12-4	TRBJ2-7	ASSLGLAGNYEQY
12	TRBV11-2	TRBJ2-7	ASIPSQGGHEQY
13	TRBV7-8	TRBJ2-5	ASSLAGTRGETQY
11	TRBV7-8	TRBJ1-2	ASSSAHNYGYT
10	TRBV10-2	TRBJ2-1	ASSESVNEQF
12	TRBV11-2	TRBJ2-7	ASSRLHLGEEQY
13	TRBV5-6	TRBJ1-1	ASSSVTGDRTEAF
13	TRBV18	TRBJ2-7	ASSPERGSSYEQY
14	TRBV15	TRBJ2-7	ATSRVWQGARYEQY
14	TRBV7-9	TRBJ2-3	ASSSGTGTSTDTQY
13	TRBV12-3/TRBV12-4	TRBJ2-3	ASRLRDGHTDTQY
14	TRBV3-1	TRBJ1-1	ASSPFSMGRNTEAF
15	TRBV6-1	TRBJ2-3	ASSASGRAPSTDTQY
11	TRBV19	TRBJ2-5	ASSSASSETQY
12	TRBV20-1	TRBJ2-1	SARDPIATDEQF